The sequence of this TCR beta chain was determined in a study of blood T cell repertoires in COVID-19. On the study more broadly: Some COVID-19 samples were acute and others convalescent; all came from the United States, Italy and Spain. PBMCs, B-cell-depleted T cells, or T cells provided the cDNA or gDNA that made up the material.

This CDR3 has 15 residues. Germline V CDR1 and CDR2: SQVTM, ANQGSEA. Trimming cost V 6 bases and J 4 bases; bases outside gene matches: 14. Authors' methods: Amplification with reference gene primers provided the estimates of nucleated cell counts. Data came from immunoSEQ multiplex PCR; TCRdb stores just in-frame clones and leaves some out. The D gene and trimming were derived from the DNA, and the V and J assignments and clone size from that table. The repertoire holds 80,000 to 100,000 clones, with 81% as singletons. Source material: peripheral blood. This TCR was sampled from a man between 60 and 75 years old with acute or convalescent COVID-19. V is TRBV29-1 and J is TRBJ2-7; TRBD1 agrees at 8 bases. CDR3 amino acids: CSVSGSRGRLYEQYF. The CDR3 bases are TGCAGCGTAAGTGGAAGCAGGGGGCGGTTATACGAGCAGTACTTC.